This T cell receptor (beta chain) was sequenced for a study of blood T cell repertoires in COVID-19. Study in general: Acute and convalescent COVID-19 specimens originated in the United States, Italy and Spain.

Resolution of symptoms, clearance, or two negative PCRs was present in recovered Cohort 3 donors. Germline V gene sequence: CDR1 MNHEY, CDR2 SMNVEV (reference sequence). Trimming removed 4 bases from V and 4 bases from J; junction bases left unmatched: 7. The CDR3 totals 16 residues. Source study methods: Amplification of reference gene primers was used by the study to estimate nucleated cell counts. Only in-frame clones appear in the TCRdb table, and some are missing; sequencing was by immunoSEQ multiplex PCR. The DNA gave D and trimming, while V, J and clone size come from that table. The profile shows 300,000 to 400,000 clones, roughly 87% of them singletons.

This receptor was identified in a woman younger than 45 who had recovered from COVID-19. The chain carries TRBV27 and TRBJ2-3, with 11 nucleotides matching TRBD2. The sequencing input was PBMCs or T cells enriched from blood (not recorded which). The CDR3 sequence is CASSSETSGVSDTQYF. As DNA, the CDR3 is TGTGCCAGCAGTTCGGAGACTAGCGGGGTTTCAGATACGCAGTATTTT.